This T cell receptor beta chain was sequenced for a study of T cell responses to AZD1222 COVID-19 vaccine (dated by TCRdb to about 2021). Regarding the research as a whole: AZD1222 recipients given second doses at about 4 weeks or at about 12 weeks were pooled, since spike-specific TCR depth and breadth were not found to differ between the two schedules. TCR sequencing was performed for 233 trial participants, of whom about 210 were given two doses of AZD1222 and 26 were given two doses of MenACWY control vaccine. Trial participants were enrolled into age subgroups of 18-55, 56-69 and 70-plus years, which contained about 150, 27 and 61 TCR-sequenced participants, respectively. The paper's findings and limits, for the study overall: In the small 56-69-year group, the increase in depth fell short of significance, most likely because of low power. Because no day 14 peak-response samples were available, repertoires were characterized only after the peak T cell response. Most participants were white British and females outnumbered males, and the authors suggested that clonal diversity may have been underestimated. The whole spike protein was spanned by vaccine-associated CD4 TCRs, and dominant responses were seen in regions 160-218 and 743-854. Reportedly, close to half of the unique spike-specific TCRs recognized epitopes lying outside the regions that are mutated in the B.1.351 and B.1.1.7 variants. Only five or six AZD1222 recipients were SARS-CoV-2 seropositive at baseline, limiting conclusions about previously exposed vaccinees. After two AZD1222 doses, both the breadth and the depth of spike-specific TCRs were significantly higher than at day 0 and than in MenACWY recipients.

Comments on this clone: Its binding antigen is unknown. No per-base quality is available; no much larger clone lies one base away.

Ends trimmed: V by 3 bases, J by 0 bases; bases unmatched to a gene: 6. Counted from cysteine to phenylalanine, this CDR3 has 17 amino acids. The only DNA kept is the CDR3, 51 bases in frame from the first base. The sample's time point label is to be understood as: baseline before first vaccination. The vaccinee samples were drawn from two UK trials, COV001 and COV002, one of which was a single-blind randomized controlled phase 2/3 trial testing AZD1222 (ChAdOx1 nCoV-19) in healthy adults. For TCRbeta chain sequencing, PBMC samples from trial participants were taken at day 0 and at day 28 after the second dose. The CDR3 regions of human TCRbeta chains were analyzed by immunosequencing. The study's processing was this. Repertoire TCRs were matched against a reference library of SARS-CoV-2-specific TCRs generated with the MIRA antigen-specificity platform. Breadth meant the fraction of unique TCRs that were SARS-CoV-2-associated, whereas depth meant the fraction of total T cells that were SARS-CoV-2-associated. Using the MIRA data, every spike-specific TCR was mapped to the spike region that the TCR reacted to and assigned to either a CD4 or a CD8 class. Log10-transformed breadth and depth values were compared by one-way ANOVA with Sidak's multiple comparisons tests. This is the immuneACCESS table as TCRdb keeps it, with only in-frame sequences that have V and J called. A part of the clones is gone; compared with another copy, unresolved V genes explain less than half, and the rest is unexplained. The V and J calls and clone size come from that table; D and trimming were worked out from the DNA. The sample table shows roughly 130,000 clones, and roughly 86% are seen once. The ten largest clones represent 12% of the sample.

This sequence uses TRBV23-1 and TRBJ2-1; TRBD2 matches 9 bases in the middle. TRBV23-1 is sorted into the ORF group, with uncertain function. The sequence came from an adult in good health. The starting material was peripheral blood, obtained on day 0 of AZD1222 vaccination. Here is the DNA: TGCGCCAGCAGTCACCCAAAACTAGCGGGCTCCTACAATGAGCAGTTCTTC. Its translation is CASSHPKLAGSYNEQFF.